This T cell receptor beta chain was observed in a study of cytomegalovirus exposure and HLA in healthy donors. Study summary: There were nearly 120 million unique TCR beta sequences, drawn from around 180 million T cells, in an earlier analysis.

The CDR3 totals 17 residues. Germline-derived CDR1 and CDR2 are SGHRS and YFSETQ. V lost 4 bases and J lost 2; bases outside the gene matches: 7. The primer mix had 60 Vbeta and 13 Jbeta primers. Some clones are missing from TCRdb's copy, which holds only in-frame ones; the method was immunoSEQ multiplex PCR. The sample lists approximately 150,000 clones, around 86% occurring once. This clonotype was sampled from a male donor in good health and CMV-seronegative. Sequencing used PBMCs. V usage is TRBV5-1 and J usage is TRBJ2-3, with TRBD2 matching 13 bases. The CDR3 bases are TGCGCCAGCAGCACCGGGACTAGCGGGACGCTCACAGATACGCAGTATTTT. The encoded protein is CASSTGTSGTLTDTQYF.